This T cell receptor (beta chain) was obtained from a study of cytomegalovirus exposure and HLA in healthy donors. Regarding the study as a whole: A few CMV-associated chains were confirmed in vitro to be specific for CMV antigens. In a later analysis, specific HLA alleles were associated with 15,000 to 20,000 TCR beta sequences at a 0.05 false discovery rate. Later on, analysis showed that most CMV-associated TCR beta chains appeared to be HLA-restricted.

A multiplex PCR was run with 60 Vbeta primers and 13 Jbeta primers. Method: immunoSEQ multiplex PCR; TCRdb's copy keeps in-frame clones and lacks some. The sample contains roughly 81,000 clones, 79% of which appear only once. Germline V gene lookup returns CDR1 SQVTM and CDR2 ANQGSEA. Losses at the gene ends were 0 bases for V and 4 bases for J; bases not matched to a gene: 4. The CDR3 covers 15 residues. Comments on this clone: Its antigen is still unknown.

This receptor was obtained from a man aged 25 to 45 in good health and CMV-seronegative. The sample was PBMCs. The chain couples TRBV29-1 to TRBJ2-1; TRBD2 aligns across 9 bases. CDR3 amino acids: CSVEEIAGVYNEQFF. The DNA for the CDR3 is TGCAGCGTTGAAGAGATAGCGGGAGTATACAATGAGCAGTTCTTC.